This passage covers 8 T cell receptor beta chains from one sample sequenced in a study of T-cell reconstitution after alpha-beta-depleted transplantation in children. Unique molecular identifiers tagged the TCRbeta library. TCRdb re-derived calls from the PCR reads in MiXCR, one entry per CDR3 protein. Of about 580,000 distinct CDR3 sequences in the sample, approximately 22% are singletons; the top ten hold 11% to 15%. The sample consisted of PBMCs, mostly from graft donor cells, taken 360 days after TCRalphabeta/CD19-depleted stem cell transplant. These TCRs come from a boy less than two years old who had a stem cell transplant for acute myeloid leukemia, so the T cells may come from the graft donor.

This clonotype has ten or more counts. The V and J genes are TRBV20-1 and TRBJ2-7, with 12 bases lining up with TRBD1. This CDR3 spans 14 amino acids. The ends lost 3 bases at V and 2 bases at J; junction bases unmatched: 2. Germline V gives CDR1 DFQATT, CDR2 SNEGSKA (reference sequence). The CDR3 nucleotides are TGCAGTGCTAGGGGACAGGGGGCTACCTACGAGCAGTACTTC. Translation gives CSARGQGATYEQYF.

The genes are TRBV20-1 and TRBJ1-1, with TRBD1 as a possible D gene (6 bases). The CDR3 has 14 amino acids. V shed 5 bases and J shed 0 bases, with 13 bases lying between them. CDR1 DFQATT and CDR2 SNEGSKA come from the germline V gene (reference sequence). DNA for the CDR3: TGCAGTGCTGCTCGACAGGTCCTGAACACTGAAGCTTTCTTT. This translates into CSAARQVLNTEAFF.

This clonotype was found many times. The rearrangement uses TRBV20-1 and TRBJ2-1; D may be TRBD1 or TRBD2 (5 bases each). Deletions cut 6 bases from V and 0 bases from J, with 9 bases between. CDR1 and CDR2 (germline): DFQATT, SNEGSKA (reference sequence). The CDR3 extends over 13 amino acids. The CDR3 region has the DNA TGCAGTGCAAAGGGGAGCTCCTACAATGAGCAGTTCTTC. It yields the protein CSAKGSSYNEQFF.

There are a few counts of this clonotype. This chain connects TRBV4-3 to TRBJ2-1; D may correspond to TRBD1 or TRBD2 (5 bases each). The V end lost 5 bases, the J end lost 2 bases, and 19 bases lay between the germline ends. Germline V gene lookup returns CDR1 LGHNA and CDR2 YSLEER. The CDR3 spans 17 residues. The CDR3 here is CASSLHWGTSTYNEQFF. DNA of the CDR3: TGCGCCAGCAGCTTACACTGGGGGACCTCGACCTACAATGAGCAGTTCTTC.

This clonotype was seen many times. The chain links TRBV4-1 to TRBJ2-3; D unclear. V was pared by 1 base and J by 8 bases, with 10 bases between. CDR3 length equals 13 residues. Germline lookup yields CDR1 MGHRA and CDR2 YSYEKL. The DNA for the CDR3 is TGCGCCAGCAGCCAAGGCTCCTCAGGTACGCAGTATTTT. Its translation: CASSQGSSGTQYF.

In its sample, this clonotype was seen many times. The chain has TRBV9 and TRBJ2-4; perhaps D is TRBD1 or TRBD2 (5 bases each). V was cut by 0 bases and J by 5 bases, with 12 bases left in between. This CDR3 comprises 15 residues. CDR1 and CDR2 (germline): SGDLS, YYNGEE. The CDR3 loop reads CASSVVRGPENIQYF. CDR3 bases: TGTGCCAGCAGCGTAGTCCGGGGCCCCGAAAACATTCAGTACTTC.

The chain employs TRBV20-1 and TRBJ2-3; 7 nucleotides line up with TRBD2. Per germline, CDR1 DFQATT and CDR2 SNEGSKA (reference sequence). With V trimmed by 6 bases and J by 5 bases, 8 bases remained unmatched. The CDR3 length is 13 residues. The CDR3 region is CSAGTIGKDTQYF. The CDR3 nucleotides read TGCAGTGCCGGGACTATAGGTAAAGATACGCAGTATTTT.

The chain has TRBV5-1 and TRBJ2-7; 7 bases fit TRBD2. Germline V gene sequence: CDR1 SGHRS, CDR2 YFSETQ. This CDR3 comprises 15 residues. V lost 2 bases, J lost 2 bases, and 7 bases stayed unmatched. CDR3 nucleotides: TGCGCCAGCAGCTTTGGCAGGGAGGGAACCTACGAGCAGTACTTC. Protein product: CASSFGREGTYEQYF.